The T cell receptor (beta chain) described here comes from a study of cytomegalovirus exposure and HLA in healthy donors. Across the study: An earlier analysis identified 100 million to 130 million unique TCR beta sequences in about 200 million T cells.

Trimming at V came to 5 bases and at J to 4 bases, leaving 6 bases not matched to a gene. The germline CDR1 and CDR2 sequences are LNHDA and SQIVND (reference sequence). The CDR3 totals 15 residues. This clone was seen a few times. Primers: 60 Vbeta forward and 13 Jbeta reverse. Using immunoSEQ multiplex PCR, the repertoire was profiled, and TCRdb retains in-frame clones only, with some absent. The repertoire has about 250,000 clones, 92% of them found once; the top ten carry roughly 1.6%. The chain combines TRBV19 with TRBJ2-1; TRBD1 matches at 9 bases. This TCR derives from a girl aged 2 to 9 in good health and CMV-seronegative. Sequencing was performed on PBMCs. CDR3 DNA sequence: TGTGCCAGTAGTTTCCTGGGACAGGGATACAATGAGCAGTTCTTC. Encoded protein: CASSFLGQGYNEQFF.